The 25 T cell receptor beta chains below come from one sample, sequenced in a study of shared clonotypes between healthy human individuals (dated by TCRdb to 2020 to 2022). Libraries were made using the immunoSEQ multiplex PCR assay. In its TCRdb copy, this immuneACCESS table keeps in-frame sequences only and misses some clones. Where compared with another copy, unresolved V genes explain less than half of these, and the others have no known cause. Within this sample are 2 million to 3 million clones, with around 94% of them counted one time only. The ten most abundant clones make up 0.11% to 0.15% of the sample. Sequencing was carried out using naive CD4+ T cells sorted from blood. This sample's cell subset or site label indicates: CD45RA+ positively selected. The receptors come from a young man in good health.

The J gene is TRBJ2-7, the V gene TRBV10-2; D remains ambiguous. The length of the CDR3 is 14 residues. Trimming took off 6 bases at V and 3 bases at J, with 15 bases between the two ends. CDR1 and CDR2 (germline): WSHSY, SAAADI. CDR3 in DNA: TGCGCCAGCAGCTTATTTGGATCCAGCTACGAGCAGTACTTC. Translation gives CASSLFGSSYEQYF.

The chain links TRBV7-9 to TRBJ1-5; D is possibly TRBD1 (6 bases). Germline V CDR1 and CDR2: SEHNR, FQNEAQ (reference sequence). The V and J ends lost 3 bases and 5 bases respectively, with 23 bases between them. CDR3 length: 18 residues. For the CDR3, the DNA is TGTGCCAGCAGCTTTGGGGGGCCGTGGGCCCCTGGGGATCAGCCCCAGCATTTT. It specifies CASSFGGPWAPGDQPQHF.

DNA of the CDR3: TGTGCCAGCAGCCCGCGCACTGAAGCTTTCTTT. Protein product: CASSPRTEAFF. The rearrangement links TRBV7-2 to TRBJ1-1; D remains unclear. The CDR3 is 11 amino acids. V dropped 5 bases and J dropped 4 bases, with 5 bases sitting between them. The V gene's germline CDR1 is SGHTA and CDR2 FQGNSA.

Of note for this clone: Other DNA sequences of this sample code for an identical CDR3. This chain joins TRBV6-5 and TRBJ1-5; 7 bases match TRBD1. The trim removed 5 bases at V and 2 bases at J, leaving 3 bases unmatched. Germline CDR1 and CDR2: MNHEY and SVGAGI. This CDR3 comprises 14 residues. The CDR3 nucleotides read TGTGCCAGCAGTCAGGGGGAGCGCAATCAGCCCCAGCATTTT. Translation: CASSQGERNQPQHF.

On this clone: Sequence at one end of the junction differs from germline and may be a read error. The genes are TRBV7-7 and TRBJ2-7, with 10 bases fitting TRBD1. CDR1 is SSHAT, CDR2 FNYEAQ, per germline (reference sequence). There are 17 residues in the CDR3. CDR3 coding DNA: TGTGCTAGCAGCTTAGCACCTCCGGGACAGGGGAACTACGAGCAGTACTTC. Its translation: CASSLAPPGQGNYEQYF.

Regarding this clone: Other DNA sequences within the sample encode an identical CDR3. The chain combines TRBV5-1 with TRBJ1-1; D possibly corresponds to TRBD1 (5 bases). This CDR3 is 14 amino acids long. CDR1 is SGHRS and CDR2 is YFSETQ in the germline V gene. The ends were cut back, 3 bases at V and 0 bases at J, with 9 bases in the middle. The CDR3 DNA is TGCGCCAGCAGCTCCGACAGCCTGAACACTGAAGCTTTCTTT. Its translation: CASSSDSLNTEAFF.

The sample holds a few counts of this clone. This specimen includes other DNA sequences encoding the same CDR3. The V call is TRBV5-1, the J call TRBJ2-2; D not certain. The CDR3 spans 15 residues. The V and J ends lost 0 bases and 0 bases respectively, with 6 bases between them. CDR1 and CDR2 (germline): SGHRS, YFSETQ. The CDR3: CASSLDPANTGELFF. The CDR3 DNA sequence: TGCGCCAGCAGCTTGGACCCAGCGAACACCGGGGAGCTGTTTTTT.

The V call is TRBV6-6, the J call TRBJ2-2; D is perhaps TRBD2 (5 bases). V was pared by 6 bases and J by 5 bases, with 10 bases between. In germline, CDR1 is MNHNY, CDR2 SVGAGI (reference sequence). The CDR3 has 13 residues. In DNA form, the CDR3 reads TGTGCCAGCAGCCTACTAGTGACCGGGGAGCTGTTTTTT. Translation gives CASSLLVTGELFF.

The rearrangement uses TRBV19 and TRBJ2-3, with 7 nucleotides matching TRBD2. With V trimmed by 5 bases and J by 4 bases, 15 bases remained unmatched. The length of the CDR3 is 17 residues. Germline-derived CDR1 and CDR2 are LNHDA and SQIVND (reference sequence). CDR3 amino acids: CASSPRGGGGSPDTQYF. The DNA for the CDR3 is TGTGCCAGTAGTCCAAGGGGCGGCGGGGGATCCCCAGATACGCAGTATTTT. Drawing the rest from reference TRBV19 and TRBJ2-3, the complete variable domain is DGGITQSPKYLFRKEGQNVTLSCEQNLNHDAMYWYRQDPGQGLRLIYYSQIVNDFQKGDIAEGYSVSREKKESFPLTVTSAQKNPTAFYLCASSPRGGGGSPDTQYFGPGTRLTVL.

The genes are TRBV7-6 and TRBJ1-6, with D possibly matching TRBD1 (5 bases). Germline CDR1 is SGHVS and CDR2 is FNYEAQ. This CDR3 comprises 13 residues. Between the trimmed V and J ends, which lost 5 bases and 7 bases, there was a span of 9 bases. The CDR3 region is CASSQGHNSPLHF. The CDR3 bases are TGTGCCAGCAGCCAAGGACACAATTCACCCCTCCACTTT.

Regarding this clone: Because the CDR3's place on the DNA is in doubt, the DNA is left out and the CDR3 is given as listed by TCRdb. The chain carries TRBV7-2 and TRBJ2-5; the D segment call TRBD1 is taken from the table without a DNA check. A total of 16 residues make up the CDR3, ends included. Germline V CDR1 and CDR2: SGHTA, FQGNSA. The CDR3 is CASSLASVAGQETQYF.

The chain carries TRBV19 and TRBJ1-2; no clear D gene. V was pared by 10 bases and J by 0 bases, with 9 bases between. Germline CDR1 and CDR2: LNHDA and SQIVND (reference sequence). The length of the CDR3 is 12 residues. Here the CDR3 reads CATFGTNYGYTF. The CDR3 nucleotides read TGTGCCACCTTCGGTACTAACTATGGCTACACCTTC.

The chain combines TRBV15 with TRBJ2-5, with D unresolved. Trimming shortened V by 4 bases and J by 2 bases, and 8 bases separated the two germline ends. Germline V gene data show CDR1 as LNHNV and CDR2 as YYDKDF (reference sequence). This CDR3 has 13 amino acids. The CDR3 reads CATSIRFQETQYF. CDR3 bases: TGTGCCACCAGCATACGGTTTCAAGAGACCCAGTACTTC. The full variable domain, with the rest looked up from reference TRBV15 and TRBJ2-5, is DAMVIQNPRYQVTQFGKPVTLSCSQTLNHNVMYWYQQKSSQAPKLLFHYYDKDFNNEADTPDNFQSRRPNTSFCFLDIRSPGLGDTAMYLCATSIRFQETQYFGPGTRLLVL.

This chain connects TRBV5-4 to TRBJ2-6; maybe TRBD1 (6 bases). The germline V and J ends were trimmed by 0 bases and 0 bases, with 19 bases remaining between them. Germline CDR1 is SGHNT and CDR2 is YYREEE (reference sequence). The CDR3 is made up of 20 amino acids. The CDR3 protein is CASSLGASRQASSGANVLTF. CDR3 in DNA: TGTGCCAGCAGCTTGGGAGCGTCGCGACAGGCCAGCTCTGGGGCCAACGTCCTGACTTTC.

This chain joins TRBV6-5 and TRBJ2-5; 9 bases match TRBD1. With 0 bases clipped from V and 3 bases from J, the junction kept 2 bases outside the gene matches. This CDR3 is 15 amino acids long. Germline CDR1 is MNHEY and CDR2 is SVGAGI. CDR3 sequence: CASSYSQGAKETQYF. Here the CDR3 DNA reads TGTGCCAGCAGTTACTCACAGGGGGCGAAAGAGACCCAGTACTTC.

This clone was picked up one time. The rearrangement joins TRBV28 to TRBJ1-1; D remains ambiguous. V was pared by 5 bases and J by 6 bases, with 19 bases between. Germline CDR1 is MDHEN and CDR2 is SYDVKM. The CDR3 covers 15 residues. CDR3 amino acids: CASSPLTPRRAEAFF. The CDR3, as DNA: TGTGCCAGCAGTCCCCTGACCCCTCGAAGGGCTGAAGCTTTCTTT. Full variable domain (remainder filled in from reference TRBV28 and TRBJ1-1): DVKVTQSSRYLVKRTGEKVFLECVQDMDHENMFWYRQDPGLGLRLIYFSYDVKMKEKGDIPEGYSVSREKKERFSLILESASTNQTSMYLCASSPLTPRRAEAFFGQGTRLTVV.

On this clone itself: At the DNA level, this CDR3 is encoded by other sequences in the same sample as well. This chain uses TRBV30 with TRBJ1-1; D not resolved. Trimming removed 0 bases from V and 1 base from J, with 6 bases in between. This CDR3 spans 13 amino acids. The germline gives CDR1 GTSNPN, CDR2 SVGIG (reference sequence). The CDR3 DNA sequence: TGTGCCTGGAGTGTTAGCCAGAACACTGAAGCTTTCTTT. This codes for CAWSVSQNTEAFF.

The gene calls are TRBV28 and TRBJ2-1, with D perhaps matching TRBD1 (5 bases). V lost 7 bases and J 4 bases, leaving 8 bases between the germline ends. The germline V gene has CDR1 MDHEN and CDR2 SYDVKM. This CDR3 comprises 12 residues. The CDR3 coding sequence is TGTGCCAGCACTAAGGGGTACAATGAGCAGTTCTTC. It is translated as CASTKGYNEQFF.

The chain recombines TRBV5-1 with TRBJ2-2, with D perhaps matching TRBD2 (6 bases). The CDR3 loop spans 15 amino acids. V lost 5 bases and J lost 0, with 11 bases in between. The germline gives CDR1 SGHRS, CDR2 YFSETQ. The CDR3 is CASSGDSPNTGELFF. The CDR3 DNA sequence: TGCGCCAGCAGTGGGGACTCGCCGAACACCGGGGAGCTGTTTTTT. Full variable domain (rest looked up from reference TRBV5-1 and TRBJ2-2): KAGVTQTPRYLIKTRGQQVTLSCSPISGHRSVSWYQQTPGQGLQFLFEYFSETQRNKGNFPGRFSGRQFSNSRSEMNVSTLELGDSALYLCASSGDSPNTGELFFGEGSRLTVL.

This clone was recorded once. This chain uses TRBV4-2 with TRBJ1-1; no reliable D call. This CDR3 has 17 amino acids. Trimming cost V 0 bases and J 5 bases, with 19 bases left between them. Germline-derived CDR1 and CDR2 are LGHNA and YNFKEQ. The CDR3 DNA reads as TGTGCCAGCAGCCAAGATAGTTCCGGATTCGGAAAGACTGAAGCTTTCTTT. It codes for CASSQDSSGFGKTEAFF.

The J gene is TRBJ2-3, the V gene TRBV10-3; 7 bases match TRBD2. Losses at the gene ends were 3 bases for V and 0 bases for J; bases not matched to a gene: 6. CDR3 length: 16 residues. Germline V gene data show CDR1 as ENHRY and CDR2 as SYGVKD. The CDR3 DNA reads TGTGCCATCAGTGACTCCGGGACTAAAAGCACAGATACGCAGTATTTT. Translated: CAISDSGTKSTDTQYF.

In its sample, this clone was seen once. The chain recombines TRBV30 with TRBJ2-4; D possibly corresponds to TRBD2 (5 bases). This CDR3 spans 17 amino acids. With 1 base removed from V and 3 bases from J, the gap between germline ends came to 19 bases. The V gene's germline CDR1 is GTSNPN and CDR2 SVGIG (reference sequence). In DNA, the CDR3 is TGTGCCTGGAGTGACCGTGGGTTGCTTGCGGGCAAAAACATTCAGTACTTC. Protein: CAWSDRGLLAGKNIQYF.

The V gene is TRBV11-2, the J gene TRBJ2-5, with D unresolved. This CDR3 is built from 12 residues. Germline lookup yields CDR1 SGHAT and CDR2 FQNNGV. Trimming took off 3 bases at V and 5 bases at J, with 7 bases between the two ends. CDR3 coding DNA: TGTGCCAGCAGCTTCATCCCTGAGACCCAGTACTTC. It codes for CASSFIPETQYF.

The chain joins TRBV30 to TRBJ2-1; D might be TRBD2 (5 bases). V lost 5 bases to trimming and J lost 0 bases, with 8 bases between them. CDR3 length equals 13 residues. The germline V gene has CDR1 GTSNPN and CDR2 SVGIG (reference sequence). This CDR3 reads CAWRADSYNEQFF. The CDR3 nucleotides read TGTGCCTGGCGAGCGGACTCCTACAATGAGCAGTTCTTC.

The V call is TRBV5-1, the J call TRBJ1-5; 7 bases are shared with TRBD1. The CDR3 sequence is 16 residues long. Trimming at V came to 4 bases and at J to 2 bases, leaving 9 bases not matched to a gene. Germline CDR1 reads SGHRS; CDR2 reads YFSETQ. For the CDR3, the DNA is TGCGCCAGCAGCCCGACGGGGACAGCGGGCAATCAGCCCCAGCATTTT. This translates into CASSPTGTAGNQPQHF. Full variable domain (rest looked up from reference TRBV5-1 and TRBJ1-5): KAGVTQTPRYLIKTRGQQVTLSCSPISGHRSVSWYQQTPGQGLQFLFEYFSETQRNKGNFPGRFSGRQFSNSRSEMNVSTLELGDSALYLCASSPTGTAGNQPQHFGDGTRLSIL.